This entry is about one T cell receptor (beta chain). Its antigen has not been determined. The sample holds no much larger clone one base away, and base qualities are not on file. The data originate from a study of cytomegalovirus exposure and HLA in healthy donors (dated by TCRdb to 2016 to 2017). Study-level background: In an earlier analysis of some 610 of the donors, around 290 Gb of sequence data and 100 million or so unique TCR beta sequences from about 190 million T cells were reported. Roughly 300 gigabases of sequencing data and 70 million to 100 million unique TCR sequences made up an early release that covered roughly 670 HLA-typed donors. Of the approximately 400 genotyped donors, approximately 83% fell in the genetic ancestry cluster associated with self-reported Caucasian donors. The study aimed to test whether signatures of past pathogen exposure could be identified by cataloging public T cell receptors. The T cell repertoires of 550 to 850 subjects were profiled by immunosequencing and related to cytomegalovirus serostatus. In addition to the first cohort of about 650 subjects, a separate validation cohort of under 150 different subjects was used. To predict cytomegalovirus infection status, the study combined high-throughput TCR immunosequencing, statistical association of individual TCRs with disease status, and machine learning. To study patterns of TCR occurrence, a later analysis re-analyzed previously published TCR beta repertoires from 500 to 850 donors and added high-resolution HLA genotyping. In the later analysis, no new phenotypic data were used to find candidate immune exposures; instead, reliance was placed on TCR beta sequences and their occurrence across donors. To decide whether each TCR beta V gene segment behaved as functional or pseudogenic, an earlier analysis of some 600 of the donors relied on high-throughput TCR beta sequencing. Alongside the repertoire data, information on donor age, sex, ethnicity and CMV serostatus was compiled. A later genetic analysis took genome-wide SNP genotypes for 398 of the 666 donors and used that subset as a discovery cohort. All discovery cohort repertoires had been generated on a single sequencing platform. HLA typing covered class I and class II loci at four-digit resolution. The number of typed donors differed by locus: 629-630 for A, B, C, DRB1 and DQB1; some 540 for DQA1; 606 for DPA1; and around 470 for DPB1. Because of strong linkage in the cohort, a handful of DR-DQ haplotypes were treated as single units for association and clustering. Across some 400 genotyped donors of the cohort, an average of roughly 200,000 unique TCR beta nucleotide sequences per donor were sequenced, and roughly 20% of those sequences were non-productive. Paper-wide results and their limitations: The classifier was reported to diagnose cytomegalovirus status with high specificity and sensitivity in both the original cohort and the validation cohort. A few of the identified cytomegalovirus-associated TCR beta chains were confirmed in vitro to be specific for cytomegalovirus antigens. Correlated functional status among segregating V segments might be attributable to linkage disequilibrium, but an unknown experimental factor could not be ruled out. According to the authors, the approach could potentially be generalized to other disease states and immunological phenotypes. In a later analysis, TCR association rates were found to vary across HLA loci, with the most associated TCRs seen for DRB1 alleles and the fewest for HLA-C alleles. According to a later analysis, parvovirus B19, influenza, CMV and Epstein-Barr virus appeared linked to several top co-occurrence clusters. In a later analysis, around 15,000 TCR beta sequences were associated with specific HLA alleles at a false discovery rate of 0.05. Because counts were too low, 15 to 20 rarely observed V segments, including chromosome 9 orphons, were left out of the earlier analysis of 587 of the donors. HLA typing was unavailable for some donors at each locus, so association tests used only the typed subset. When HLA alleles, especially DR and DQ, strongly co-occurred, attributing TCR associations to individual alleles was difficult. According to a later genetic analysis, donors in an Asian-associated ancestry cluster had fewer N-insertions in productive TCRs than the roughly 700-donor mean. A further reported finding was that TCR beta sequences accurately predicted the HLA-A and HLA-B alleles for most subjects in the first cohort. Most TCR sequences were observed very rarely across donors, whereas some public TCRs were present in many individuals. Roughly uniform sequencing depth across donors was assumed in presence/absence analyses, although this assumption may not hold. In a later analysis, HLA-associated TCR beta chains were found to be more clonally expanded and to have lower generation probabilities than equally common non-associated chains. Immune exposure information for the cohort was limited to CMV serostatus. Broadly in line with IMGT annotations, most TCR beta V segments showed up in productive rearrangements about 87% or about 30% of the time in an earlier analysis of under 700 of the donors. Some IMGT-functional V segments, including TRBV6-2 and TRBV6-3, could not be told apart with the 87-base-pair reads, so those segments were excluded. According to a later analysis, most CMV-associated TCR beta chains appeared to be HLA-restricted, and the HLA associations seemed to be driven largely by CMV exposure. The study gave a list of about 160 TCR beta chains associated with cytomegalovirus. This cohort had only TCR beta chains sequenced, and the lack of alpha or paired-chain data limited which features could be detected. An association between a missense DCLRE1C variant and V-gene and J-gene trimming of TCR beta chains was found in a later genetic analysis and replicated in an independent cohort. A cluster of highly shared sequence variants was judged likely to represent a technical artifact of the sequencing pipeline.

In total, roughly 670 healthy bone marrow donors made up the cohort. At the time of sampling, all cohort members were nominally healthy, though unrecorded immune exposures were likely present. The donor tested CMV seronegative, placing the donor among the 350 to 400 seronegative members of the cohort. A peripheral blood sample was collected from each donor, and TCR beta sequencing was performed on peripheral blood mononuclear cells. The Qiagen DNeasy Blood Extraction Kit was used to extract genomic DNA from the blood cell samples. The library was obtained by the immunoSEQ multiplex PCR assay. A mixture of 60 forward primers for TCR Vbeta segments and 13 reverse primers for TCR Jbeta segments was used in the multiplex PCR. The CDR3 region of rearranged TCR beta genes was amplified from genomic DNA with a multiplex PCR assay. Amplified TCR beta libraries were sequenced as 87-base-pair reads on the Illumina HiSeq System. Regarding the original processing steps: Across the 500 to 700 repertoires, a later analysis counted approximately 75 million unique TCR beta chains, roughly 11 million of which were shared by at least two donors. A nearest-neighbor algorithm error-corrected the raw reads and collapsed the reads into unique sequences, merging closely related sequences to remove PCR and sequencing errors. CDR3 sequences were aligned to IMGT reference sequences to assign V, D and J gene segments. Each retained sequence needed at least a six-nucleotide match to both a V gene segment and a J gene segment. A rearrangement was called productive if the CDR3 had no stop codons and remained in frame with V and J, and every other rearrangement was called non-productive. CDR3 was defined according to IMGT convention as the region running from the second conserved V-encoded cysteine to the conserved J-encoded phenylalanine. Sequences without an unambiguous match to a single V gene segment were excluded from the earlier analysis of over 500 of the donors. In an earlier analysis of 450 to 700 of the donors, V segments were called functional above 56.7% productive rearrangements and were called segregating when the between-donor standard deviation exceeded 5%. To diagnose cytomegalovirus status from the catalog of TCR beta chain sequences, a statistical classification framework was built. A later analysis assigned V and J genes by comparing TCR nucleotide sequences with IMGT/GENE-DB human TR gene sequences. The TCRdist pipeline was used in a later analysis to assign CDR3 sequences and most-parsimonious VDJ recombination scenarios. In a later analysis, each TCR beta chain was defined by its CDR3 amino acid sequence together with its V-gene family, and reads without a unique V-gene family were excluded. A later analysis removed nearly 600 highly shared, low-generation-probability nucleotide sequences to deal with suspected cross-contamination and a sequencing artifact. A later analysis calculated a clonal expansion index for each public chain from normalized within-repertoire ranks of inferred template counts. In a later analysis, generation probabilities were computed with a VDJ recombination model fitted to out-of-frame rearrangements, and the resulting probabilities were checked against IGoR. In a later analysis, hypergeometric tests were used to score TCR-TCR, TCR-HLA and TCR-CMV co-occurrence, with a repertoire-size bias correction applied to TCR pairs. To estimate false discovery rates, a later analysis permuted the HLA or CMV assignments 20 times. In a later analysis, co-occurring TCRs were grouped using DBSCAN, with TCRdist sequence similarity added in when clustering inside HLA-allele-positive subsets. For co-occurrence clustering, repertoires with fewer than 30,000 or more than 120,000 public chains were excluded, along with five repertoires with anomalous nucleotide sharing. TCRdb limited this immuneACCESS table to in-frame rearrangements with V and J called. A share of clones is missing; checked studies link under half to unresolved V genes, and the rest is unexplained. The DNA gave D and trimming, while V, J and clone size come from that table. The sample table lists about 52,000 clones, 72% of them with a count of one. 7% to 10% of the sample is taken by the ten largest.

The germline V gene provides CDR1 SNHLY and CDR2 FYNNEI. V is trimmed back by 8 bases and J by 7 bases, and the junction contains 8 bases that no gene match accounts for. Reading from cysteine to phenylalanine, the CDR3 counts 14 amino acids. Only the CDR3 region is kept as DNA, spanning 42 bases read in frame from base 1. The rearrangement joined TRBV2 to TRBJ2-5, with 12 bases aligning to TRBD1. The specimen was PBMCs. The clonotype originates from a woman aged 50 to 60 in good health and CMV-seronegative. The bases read TGTGCCAGCCCGGGACAGGGGGCGCATGGGACCCAGTACTTC. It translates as CASPGQGAHGTQYF.